This T cell receptor (beta chain) comes out of a study of CD8+ T cells in alopecia areata. Sample treatment: oral pan-JAK inhibitor, 5-10 mg twice daily. Only a few counts were recorded for this clone. Its antigen remains unidentified. Germline CDR1 and CDR2: SGHAT and FQNNGV. V was cut by 4 bases and J by 4 bases, with 11 bases left in between. The length of the CDR3 is 14 residues. In each case, RNA was isolated and then reverse transcribed into cDNA as the sequencing template. TCRdb's copy holds only in-frame clones and misses some; the assay was immunoSEQ multiplex PCR. The data show approximately 180,000 clones, with less than 65% seen just once and approximately 0.97% held by the top ten. General study findings and limits: Lesional tissue from the scalp (especially in alopecia totalis/universalis) showed higher clonality than normal scalp. Among the cells sequenced in scalp samples are also the resident alphabeta T cells of normal skin.

The V call is TRBV11-2, the J call TRBJ2-1, with D tentatively TRBD1 or TRBD2 (5 bases each). This clonotype originated in a human donor with alopecia areata. The material was CD4+ T cells sorted from blood, obtained at week 24, from a patient treated with tofacitinib. The CDR3 DNA sequence: TGTGCCAGCAGCTACCGGGACGATTACAATGAGCAGTTCTTC. Protein: CASSYRDDYNEQFF.